This T cell receptor beta chain is from a study of T cells after posttransplantation cyclophosphamide. Overall study results and limits: After PTCy, TRB diversity resembled that of CNI/methotrexate controls. Tissue-infiltrating T cells from skin or gut overlapped little with blood T cells. Later blood repertoires were often dominated by clones from the donor CD8+ memory compartment.

This clone occurred many times. Its antigen is as yet unknown. CDR1 and CDR2 (germline): SGHTA, FQGNSA. Trimming at V came to 5 bases and at J to 8 bases, leaving 4 bases not matched to a gene. The CDR3 has 13 amino acids. Repertoires were generated with immunoSEQ multiplex PCR, while TCRdb's copy carries only in-frame clones and drops some. Sampling found more than 10,000 clones, none seen once. Treatment was busulfan-fludarabine conditioning, a marrow graft, and cyclophosphamide on days +3 and +4. The input for sequencing was PBMCs, taken after allogeneic stem cell transplant with posttransplant cyclophosphamide. The chain joins TRBV7-2 to TRBJ2-1; 9 bases line up with TRBD1. The TCR originated in a female patient aged 40 to 50 who received an allogeneic stem cell transplant from an unrelated donor, was CMV-positive, and had acute GVHD only. Some T cells may arise from the graft donor. The DNA of the CDR3 is TGTGCCAGCAGCCAGGACAGGGGCGATGAGCAGTTCTTC. This sequence encodes CASSQDRGDEQFF.